Below are 20 T cell receptor beta chains sequenced from a single sample in a study of blood T cell repertoires in COVID-19. The table came from immunoSEQ multiplex PCR; TCRdb's copy has only in-frame clones and leaves some out. The table lists 130,000 to 150,000 clones, approximately 85% of them singletons. Source material: peripheral blood. These receptors all come from a woman in her fifties or sixties with COVID-19, enrolled during active disease.

This chain joins TRBV4-1 and TRBJ1-2, with TRBD1 matching over 10 bases. V gave up 0 bases and J gave up 2 bases; unmatched junction bases: 9. The germline V gene encodes CDR1 MGHRA and CDR2 YSYEKL. CDR3 length: 18 residues. CDR3 sequence: CASSQDRFGTGVNYGYTF. For the CDR3, the DNA is TGCGCCAGCAGCCAAGATCGATTCGGGACAGGGGTAAACTATGGCTACACCTTC.

The V gene is TRBV7-9, the J gene TRBJ1-2; D is perhaps TRBD1 (5 bases). The V end lost 3 bases, the J end lost 8 bases, and 13 bases lay between the germline ends. The CDR3 has 13 residues. CDR1 SEHNR and CDR2 FQNEAQ come from the germline V gene (reference sequence). In DNA, the CDR3 is TGTGCCAGCAGCTTTAGCGGGACTAACGGCTACACCTTC. Its protein product is CASSFSGTNGYTF.

The V and J genes are TRBV6-5 and TRBJ1-2; 7 bases agree with TRBD1. Per germline, CDR1 MNHEY and CDR2 SVGAGI. This CDR3 spans 13 amino acids. The V segment lost 6 bases and the J segment 4 bases; nucleotides outside the gene matches: 5. CDR3 sequence (DNA): TGTGCCAGCAGAGAGGACAGGCTCTATGGCTACACCTTC. Translation: CASREDRLYGYTF.

The chain couples TRBV3-1 (or the pseudogene TRBV3-2) to TRBJ1-3; D is ambiguous. V lost 1 base to trimming and J lost 4 bases, with 14 bases between them. Germline V gene lookup returns CDR1 LGHDT and CDR2 YNNKEL (reference sequence). The CDR3 consists of 16 residues. The CDR3 DNA is TGTGCCAGCAGCCAAGTCCCCGAACTCATAGGAAACACCATATATTTT. Residues: CASSQVPELIGNTIYF.

The V and J genes are TRBV19 and TRBJ2-7; 8 bases are a match to TRBD2. Trimming removed 7 bases from V and 9 bases from J; junction bases left unmatched: 5. CDR3 length: 11 amino acids. The germline CDR1 and CDR2 sequences are LNHDA and SQIVND (reference sequence). The CDR3 DNA follows: TGTGCCAGTACCAGCGGGGGCGTGCAGTACTTC. As protein: CASTSGGVQYF.

This clone appeared once. J is TRBJ1-5 and V is TRBV7-3; D unclear. Trimming cost V 2 bases and J 6 bases, with 8 bases left between them. The CDR3 extends over 13 amino acids. Looked up from germline, CDR1 is SGHTA and CDR2 is FQGTGA. The CDR3, as DNA: TGTGCCAGCAGCTTATATCTGTTTCAGCCCCAGCATTTT. This gives the protein CASSLYLFQPQHF. The full variable domain, completed using reference TRBV7-3 and TRBJ1-5, is GAGVSQTPSNKVTEKGKYVELRCDPISGHTALYWYRQSLGQGPEFLIYFQGTGAADDSGLPNDRFFAVRPEGSVSTLKIQRTERGDSAVYLCASSLYLFQPQHFGDGTRLSIL.

This clone appeared once. The rearrangement joins TRBV12-3 or TRBV12-4 to TRBJ2-7; D is unresolved. The CDR3 is 12 amino acids. Trimming left V 5 bases short and J 2 bases short, with 7 bases between. CDR3 in DNA: TGTGCCAGCAGTCAGACACCCTACGAGCAGTACTTC. It yields the protein CASSQTPYEQYF.

This clone was seen once. This chain joins TRBV7-3 and TRBJ2-3; 7 bases are shared with TRBD2. Germline V gives CDR1 SGHTA, CDR2 FQGTGA. Unmatched junction bases numbered 2, after V lost 2 bases and J lost 0 bases. The CDR3 loop spans 15 amino acids. The CDR3 DNA reads as TGTGCCAGCAGCTTACTGGGGGGGAGCACAGATACGCAGTATTTT. Its protein product is CASSLLGGSTDTQYF. Using reference TRBV7-3 and TRBJ2-3 for the parts outside the CDR3, the full variable domain is GAGVSQTPSNKVTEKGKYVELRCDPISGHTALYWYRQSLGQGPEFLIYFQGTGAADDSGLPNDRFFAVRPEGSVSTLKIQRTERGDSAVYLCASSLLGGSTDTQYFGPGTRLTVL.

The rearrangement joins TRBV2 to TRBJ2-3, with D possibly matching TRBD1 (5 bases). The ends were cut back, 2 bases at V and 0 bases at J, with 15 bases in the middle. The CDR3 spans 17 residues. Germline V lookup: CDR1 SNHLY, CDR2 FYNNEI. CDR3 sequence (DNA): TGTGCCAGCAGTGAATTATCACAGGATTCTAGCACAGATACGCAGTATTTT. The encoded protein is CASSELSQDSSTDTQYF. Using reference TRBV2 and TRBJ2-3 for the parts outside the CDR3, the full variable domain is EPEVTQTPSHQVTQMGQEVILRCVPISNHLYFYWYRQILGQKVEFLVSFYNNEISEKSEIFDDQFSVERPDGSNFTLKIRSTKLEDSAMYFCASSELSQDSSTDTQYFGPGTRLTVL.

This chain joins TRBV19 and TRBJ1-1; 11 positions match TRBD1. The germline CDR1 and CDR2 sequences are LNHDA and SQIVND (reference sequence). CDR3 length equals 15 residues. V trimming: 6 bases; J trimming: 0 bases; junction bases outside the gene matches: 3. The CDR3 DNA is TGTGCCAGTAGGGACAGGGGGCGAATGAACACTGAAGCTTTCTTT. It is translated as CASRDRGRMNTEAFF.

The chain has TRBV9 and TRBJ1-1; tentatively, D is TRBD1 (6 bases). V gave up 0 bases and J gave up 3 bases, with 12 bases separating them. The CDR3 contains 15 residues. The V gene's germline CDR1 is SGDLS and CDR2 YYNGEE. The CDR3 sequence is CASSVVGEGDTEAFF. The DNA for the CDR3 is TGTGCCAGCAGCGTAGTTGGGGAGGGGGACACTGAAGCTTTCTTT.

V is TRBV29-1 and J is TRBJ1-2; maybe TRBD1 (5 bases). CDR3 length: 12 amino acids. CDR1 is SQVTM, CDR2 ANQGSEA, per germline. The germline V and J ends were trimmed by 6 bases and 8 bases, with 16 bases remaining between them. The CDR3 here is CSVPTWGAGYTF. As DNA, the CDR3 is TGCAGCGTCCCAACGTGGGGCGCAGGCTACACCTTC.

The chain links TRBV4-1 to TRBJ1-1; TRBD1 matches 9 bases. CDR1 is MGHRA, CDR2 YSYEKL, per germline. The CDR3 is 16 amino acids. V dropped 4 bases and J dropped 1; count of bases not matched to a gene: 7. For the CDR3, the DNA is TGCGCCAGCAGCCCCGGACAGGGGCCACGGAACACTGAAGCTTTCTTT. This gives the protein CASSPGQGPRNTEAFF.

V is TRBV7-2 and J is TRBJ1-4; 9 nucleotides line up with TRBD1. The V segment lost 4 bases and the J segment 2 bases; nucleotides outside the gene matches: 5. This CDR3 region has 16 residues. The germline V gene encodes CDR1 SGHTA and CDR2 FQGNSA. The CDR3 region is CASSSYTGGTNEKLFF. The CDR3, as DNA: TGTGCCAGCAGCTCTTATACAGGGGGCACTAATGAAAAACTGTTTTTT.

The CDR3 DNA sequence: TGCGCCAGCAGCCAAGGGTCTAGCGTGACCCAGTACTTC. Its protein is CASSQGSSVTQYF. The gene calls are TRBV4-1 and TRBJ2-5; perhaps TRBD2 as D (6 bases). The CDR3 totals 13 residues. Deletions cut 1 base from V and 7 bases from J, with 10 bases between. CDR1 and CDR2 (germline): MGHRA, YSYEKL.

This clone was counted once. The V call is TRBV12-5, the J call TRBJ2-3, with a possible D match to TRBD1 (5 bases). Germline V gene lookup returns CDR1 LGHNT and CDR2 FRNRAP. CDR3 size: 15 residues. Trimming removed 2 bases at V and 0 bases at J, with 9 bases between. In DNA, the CDR3 is TGTGCTAGTGGTTTGCAGGGCTCTAGCACAGATACGCAGTATTTT. Protein: CASGLQGSSTDTQYF.

The chain is built from TRBV5-1 and TRBJ1-2; TRBD1 matches 7 bases. Losses at the gene ends were 0 bases for V and 4 bases for J; bases not matched to a gene: 9. Germline V gives CDR1 SGHRS, CDR2 YFSETQ. The CDR3 is 16 residues long. The CDR3 bases are TGCGCCAGCAGCTTGGCCGGAGGAGGGGGCTTCTATGGCTACACCTTC. Translation gives CASSLAGGGGFYGYTF.

The gene calls are TRBV24-1 and TRBJ2-3, with TRBD2 matching over 11 bases. V lost 3 bases and J lost 5; bases outside the gene matches: 12. This CDR3 contains 18 residues. CDR1 and CDR2 from the germline V gene are KGHDR and SFDVKD. The CDR3, as DNA: TGTGCCACCAGTGATCCCGGACTAGCGGGCTTCTCACAAGATACGCAGTATTTT. This gives the protein CATSDPGLAGFSQDTQYF.

The V call is TRBV29-1, the J call TRBJ1-2; 8 positions match TRBD1. The CDR3 extends over 13 amino acids. Losses at the gene ends were 7 bases for V and 6 bases for J; bases not matched to a gene: 10. Germline CDR1 reads SQVTM; CDR2 reads ANQGSEA. In nucleotides, the CDR3 is TGCAGCGCCATGGGACAGGACCGGCATGGCTACACCTTC. It specifies CSAMGQDRHGYTF.

This chain links TRBV19 with TRBJ1-4; D is uncertain. The CDR3 totals 18 residues. Trimming stripped 3 bases from V and 7 bases from J, with 24 bases between. Germline assignment: CDR1 LNHDA and CDR2 SQIVND (reference sequence). In DNA form, the CDR3 reads TGTGCCAGTAGTATCAAGACACCTCGCGTGAACTCTCTTGAAAAACTGTTTTTT. Protein sequence: CASSIKTPRVNSLEKLFF. The full variable domain, its missing parts supplied by reference TRBV19 and TRBJ1-4, is DGGITQSPKYLFRKEGQNVTLSCEQNLNHDAMYWYRQDPGQGLRLIYYSQIVNDFQKGDIAEGYSVSREKKESFPLTVTSAQKNPTAFYLCASSIKTPRVNSLEKLFFGSGTQLSVL.